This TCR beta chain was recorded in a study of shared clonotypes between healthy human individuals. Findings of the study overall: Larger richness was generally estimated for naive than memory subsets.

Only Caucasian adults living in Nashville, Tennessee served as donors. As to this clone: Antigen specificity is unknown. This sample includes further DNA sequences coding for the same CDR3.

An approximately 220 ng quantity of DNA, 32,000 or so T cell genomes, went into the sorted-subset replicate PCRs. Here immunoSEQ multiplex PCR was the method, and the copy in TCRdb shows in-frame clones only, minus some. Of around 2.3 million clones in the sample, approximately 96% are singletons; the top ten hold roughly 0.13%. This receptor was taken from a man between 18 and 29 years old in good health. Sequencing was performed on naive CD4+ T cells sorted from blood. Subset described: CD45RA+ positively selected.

CDR3 sequence reads: CASSLRGYEQYF. CDR3 coding DNA: TGTGCCAGCAGCCTCAGGGGGTACGAGCAGTACTTC. The genes are TRBV6-5 and TRBJ2-7; TRBD1 agrees at 7 bases. Trimming at V came to 6 bases and at J to 4 bases, leaving 3 bases not matched to a gene. The V gene's germline CDR1 is MNHEY and CDR2 SVGAGI. The CDR3 consists of 12 residues.